These 30 T cell receptor beta chains originate from one sample sequenced in a study of Ad26.COV2.S vaccination and SARS-CoV-2 variants. This sample's treatment: roughly 20 received Ad26.COV2.S at low or high dose, single or two shots; 5 received placebo; per-sample allocation not given. Following the first vaccine or placebo injection, samples were taken on day 63. The protocol was immunoSEQ multiplex PCR, while the TCRdb copy is restricted to in-frame clones and leaves out a portion. This table holds about 500,000 clones, 70% to 90% found once. The sequenced sample was peripheral blood, obtained in a trial of Ad26.COV2.S vaccine versus placebo. Every receptor here comes from a person aged 18 to 65 who received the Ad26.COV2.S COVID-19 vaccine or a placebo.

This sequence joins TRBV7-8 and TRBJ1-4; tentatively, D is TRBD1 (6 bases). The CDR3 is made up of 18 amino acids. Germline assignment: CDR1 SGHVS and CDR2 FQNEAQ. V was shortened by 2 bases and J by 8 bases, with 24 bases between the two germline ends. This chain's CDR3 is CASSLNWPGDPREEKLFF. DNA for the CDR3: TGTGCCAGCAGCTTAAATTGGCCAGGGGACCCGAGGGAGGAAAAACTGTTTTTT.

Details on this clone: Other DNA sequences from this sample encode an identical CDR3 as well. The rearrangement links TRBV30 to TRBJ2-7; tentatively, D is TRBD2 (5 bases). The germline V and J ends were trimmed by 0 bases and 1 base, with 10 bases remaining between them. This CDR3 contains 14 residues. CDR1 is GTSNPN, CDR2 SVGIG, per germline (reference sequence). CDR3 DNA: TGTGCCTGGAGTGTAGGAGGTAGTTCCTACGAGCAGTACTTC. Translated: CAWSVGGSSYEQYF.

The rearrangement joins TRBV5-1 to TRBJ1-2; D unclear. Germline V lookup: CDR1 SGHRS, CDR2 YFSETQ. Trimming took 0 bases from V and 1 from J, leaving 10 bases between them. The CDR3 loop spans 15 amino acids. The CDR3 DNA reads as TGCGCCAGCAGCTTGGATGGGATTGTTAACTATGGCTACACCTTC. Protein: CASSLDGIVNYGYTF.

This chain links TRBV28 with TRBJ1-3; D gene ambiguous. Germline lookup yields CDR1 MDHEN and CDR2 SYDVKM. The V end was cut by 0 bases, the J end by 0 bases, with 9 bases between. This CDR3 has 16 residues. CDR3 in DNA: TGTGCCAGCAGTTTATGGGCCGGGCCCTCTGGAAACACCATATATTTT. This translates into CASSLWAGPSGNTIYF.

V gene TRBV5-1 combines with J gene TRBJ2-6; 11 bases agree with TRBD1. Germline V CDR1 and CDR2: SGHRS, YFSETQ. The CDR3 has 18 amino acids. V lost 0 bases to trimming and J lost 12 bases; unmatched junction nucleotides: 14. The CDR3 DNA reads TGCGCCAGCAGCTTGGAAGCCCCGGACAGGGGGCGCCAAGGCGTCCTGACTTTC. Translated: CASSLEAPDRGRQGVLTF. The variable domain in full, with the rest retrieved from reference TRBV5-1 and TRBJ2-6, is KAGVTQTPRYLIKTRGQQVTLSCSPISGHRSVSWYQQTPGQGLQFLFEYFSETQRNKGNFPGRFSGRQFSNSRSEMNVSTLELGDSALYLCASSLEAPDRGRQGVLTFGAGSRLTVL.

The chain couples TRBV27 to TRBJ2-7, with unresolved D. Trimming left V 5 bases short and J 0 bases short, with 11 bases between. The CDR3 is 14 residues long. Germline CDR1 is MNHEY and CDR2 is SMNVEV (reference sequence). Written as DNA, the CDR3 is TGTGCCAGCAGTAGCCTAGACCGCTCCTACGAGCAGTACTTC. Its translation is CASSSLDRSYEQYF.

In DNA form, the CDR3 reads TGTGCCAGCAGCGGCAGCGGAGGTTTATCCTACGAGCAGTACTTC. It specifies CASSGSGGLSYEQYF. The rearrangement links TRBV7-9 to TRBJ2-7; TRBD2 is a possible D gene (5 bases). The ends were cut back, 5 bases at V and 1 base at J, with 15 bases in the middle. This CDR3 comprises 15 residues. CDR1 is SEHNR and CDR2 is FQNEAQ in the germline V gene (reference sequence).

The sample holds one count of this clone. The CDR3 DNA sequence: TGTGCCAGCAGCACACTGGACAGGGAAGTAGGGGAGCAGTACTTC. It translates to CASSTLDREVGEQYF. The chain couples TRBV7-6 to TRBJ2-7; 8 bases agree with TRBD1. The V and J ends lost 5 bases and 7 bases, in that order; junction bases with no gene match: 13. The CDR3 contains 15 residues. Germline loops: CDR1 SGHVS, CDR2 FNYEAQ.

This chain uses TRBV27 with TRBJ2-2; 10 nucleotides align to TRBD2. The V and J ends lost 5 bases and 4 bases, in that order; junction bases with no gene match: 4. CDR1 and CDR2 from the germline V gene are MNHEY and SMNVEV (reference sequence). The CDR3 has 15 residues. CDR3 residues: CASSQSGGATGELFF. The CDR3 DNA sequence: TGTGCCAGCAGTCAAAGCGGGGGGGCCACCGGGGAGCTGTTTTTT.

The V call is TRBV7-9, the J call TRBJ2-7; the D gene is possibly TRBD2 (5 bases). V was shortened by 5 bases and J by 4 bases, with 21 bases between the two germline ends. The CDR3 covers 16 residues. Germline V lookup: CDR1 SEHNR, CDR2 FQNEAQ (reference sequence). The CDR3 reads CASSPLPGELNYEQYF. DNA for the CDR3: TGTGCCAGCAGCCCACTACCCGGGGAGCTAAATTACGAGCAGTACTTC.

DNA for the CDR3: TGTGCCAGCAGCCAAGATCTGGGACTAAACAATGAGCAGTTCTTC. Protein product: CASSQDLGLNNEQFF. V and J are TRBV3-1 (or the pseudogene TRBV3-2) and TRBJ2-1; the match to TRBD2 covers 7 bases. V was clipped by 0 bases and J by 5 bases; unmatched bases: 4. This CDR3 is built from 15 residues. Germline CDR1 is LGHDT and CDR2 is YNNKEL (reference sequence).

This chain connects TRBV15 to TRBJ1-6; D gene unclear. The germline CDR1 and CDR2 sequences are LNHNV and YYDKDF (reference sequence). V dropped 0 bases and J dropped 9 bases, with 12 bases sitting between them. The CDR3 runs to 15 residues. The CDR3 bases are TGTGCCACCAGCAGAGAAGGTCCCGGACGTTCACCCCTCCACTTT. Translating gives CATSREGPGRSPLHF.

This clone was found a few times. The chain carries TRBV5-5 and TRBJ1-5, with TRBD1 matching over 8 bases. CDR1 and CDR2 from the germline V gene are SGHKS and YYEKEE (reference sequence). The CDR3 length is 14 residues. V was pared by 5 bases and J by 2 bases, with 3 bases of the junction left unmatched. The CDR3 region has the DNA TGTGCCAGCAGTAAGGGACAGGGCAATCAGCCCCAGCATTTT. The encoded protein is CASSKGQGNQPQHF.

V gene TRBV18 combines with J gene TRBJ2-7; no firm D call. V lost 3 bases and J lost 4, with 7 bases in between. The CDR3 loop spans 12 amino acids. Germline CDR1 reads KGHSH; CDR2 reads LQKENI. DNA for the CDR3: TGTGCCAGCTCACCGACCGAATACGAGCAGTACTTC. It translates to CASSPTEYEQYF. The whole variable domain, remainder taken from reference TRBV18 and TRBJ2-7, is NAGVMQNPRHLVRRRGQEARLRCSPMKGHSHVYWYRQLPEEGLKFMVYLQKENIIDESGMPKERFSAEFPKEGPSILRIQQVVRGDSAAYFCASSPTEYEQYFGPGTRLTVT.

The V call is TRBV28, the J call TRBJ2-2, with D perhaps TRBD2 (6 bases). Germline CDR1 MDHEN, CDR2 SYDVKM. V lost 2 bases to trimming and J lost 2 bases, with 15 bases between them. The CDR3 runs to 17 residues. CDR3 sequence: CASSLIGLNTNTGELFF. CDR3 DNA sequence: TGTGCCAGCAGTTTAATCGGACTAAATACTAACACCGGGGAGCTGTTTTTT.

The V gene is TRBV30, the J gene TRBJ1-2; a weak D match, TRBD1 (5 bases). With 0 bases removed from V and 9 bases from J, the gap between germline ends came to 11 bases. CDR1 is GTSNPN and CDR2 is SVGIG in the germline V gene (reference sequence). The CDR3 length is 12 residues. In DNA form, the CDR3 reads TGTGCCTGGAGTGTAAGGGGCAGGAGCTACACCTTC. It encodes CAWSVRGRSYTF.

DNA for the CDR3: TGTGCCAGCAGCTTAGAAAGCGGGAGGGTGAATGAGCAGTTCTTC. Its protein product is CASSLESGRVNEQFF. V is TRBV7-3 and J is TRBJ2-1; 10 nucleotides line up with TRBD2. V lost 2 bases and J lost 7; bases outside the gene matches: 5. The CDR3 runs to 15 residues. The germline V gene has CDR1 SGHTA and CDR2 FQGTGA.

The chain combines TRBV19 with TRBJ2-7; TRBD1 might be the D (6 bases). Looked up from germline, CDR1 is LNHDA and CDR2 is SQIVND (reference sequence). The V gene lost 5 bases and the J gene lost 3 bases, with 14 bases spanning the gap. This CDR3 has 14 residues. This CDR3 is CASSSRQESYEQYF. CDR3 in DNA: TGTGCCAGTAGTTCCCGACAGGAGAGCTACGAGCAGTACTTC.

The chain carries TRBV5-1 and TRBJ1-1; no definite D call. The germline V gene encodes CDR1 SGHRS and CDR2 YFSETQ. Trimming cost V 0 bases and J 0 bases, with 9 bases left between them. The CDR3 is made up of 15 amino acids. CDR3 nucleotide sequence: TGCGCCAGCAGCTTGGACGGGTTCATGAACACTGAAGCTTTCTTT. This codes for CASSLDGFMNTEAFF.

The chain combines TRBV10-3 with TRBJ2-1; the D gene is possibly TRBD2 (6 bases). The CDR3 runs 14 residues. V lost 0 bases and J 9 bases, leaving 12 bases between the germline ends. The germline CDR1 and CDR2 sequences are ENHRY and SYGVKD. The CDR3 DNA is TGTGCCATCAGTGAGTCGTTCGGGGGTGGTGAGCAGTTCTTC. It yields the protein CAISESFGGGEQFF.

Concerning this clone itself: A junction boundary mismatches the germline segment, possibly from a read error. The V call is TRBV7-7, the J call TRBJ2-6, with D perhaps being TRBD1 or TRBD2 (5 bases each). CDR1 SSHAT and CDR2 FNYEAQ come from the germline V gene (reference sequence). CDR3 length equals 19 residues. In nucleotides, the CDR3 is TGTGCTAGCAGCTCGCCCGGGGCCAGGAGCCGCTCTGGGGCCAACGTCCTGACTTTC. Translating gives CASSSPGARSRSGANVLTF.

This clone came up once. This chain connects TRBV5-4 to TRBJ2-1; TRBD2 matches 9 bases. Looked up from germline, CDR1 is SGHNT and CDR2 is YYREEE (reference sequence). Trimming at V came to 0 bases and at J to 4 bases, leaving 2 bases not matched to a gene. The CDR3 sequence is 15 residues long. The CDR3 is CASSLGLAEYNEQFF. The DNA for the CDR3 is TGTGCCAGCAGCTTGGGACTAGCGGAGTACAATGAGCAGTTCTTC. Drawing the rest from reference TRBV5-4 and TRBJ2-1, the complete variable domain is ETGVTQSPTHLIKTRGQQVTLRCSSQSGHNTVSWYQQALGQGPQFIFQYYREEENGRGNFPPRFSGLQFPNYSSELNVNALELDDSALYLCASSLGLAEYNEQFFGPGTRLTVL.

The chain is built from TRBV20-1 and TRBJ2-1, with D hard to call. The germline V gene encodes CDR1 DFQATT and CDR2 SNEGSKA (reference sequence). The V end was cut by 5 bases, the J end by 3 bases, with 5 bases between. The CDR3 runs 11 residues. For the CDR3, the DNA is TGCAGTGCTGGGGTCTACAATGAGCAGTTCTTC. This gives the protein CSAGVYNEQFF.

The chain couples TRBV6-5 to TRBJ2-5; D ambiguous. Germline V gene lookup returns CDR1 MNHEY and CDR2 SVGAGI. The CDR3 has 15 amino acids. Trimming pared 6 bases from V and 0 bases from J, leaving 14 bases between. The CDR3 nucleotides read TGTGCCAGCAGACCGTCGGTGGGGTACCAAGAGACCCAGTACTTC. It is translated as CASRPSVGYQETQYF.

The chain joins TRBV5-1 to TRBJ2-7; TRBD2 matches at 16 bases. The CDR3 extends over 16 amino acids. Germline trimming cut 3 bases from V and 2 bases from J; bases unmatched to any gene: 2. Germline lookup yields CDR1 SGHRS and CDR2 YFSETQ. CDR3 bases: TGCGCCAGCAGCTCAGGGACTAGCGGGAGGGCCTACGAGCAGTACTTC. Translating it yields CASSSGTSGRAYEQYF.

This rearrangement joins TRBV5-1 to TRBJ1-1; 8 bases are shared with TRBD1. The V segment lost 4 bases and the J segment 9 bases; nucleotides outside the gene matches: 5. Germline CDR1 SGHRS, CDR2 YFSETQ. This CDR3 has 12 amino acids. CDR3 nucleotides: TGCGCCAGCAGCAGTCCCAGGGGGCAAGCTTTCTTT. Translated, it gives CASSSPRGQAFF.

The chain has TRBV12-3 or TRBV12-4 and TRBJ1-1; a weak D match, TRBD1 (6 bases). V was pared by 6 bases and J by 2 bases, with 10 bases between. The CDR3 sequence is 13 residues long. Here the CDR3 reads CASRLQGNTEAFF. The CDR3 region has the DNA TGTGCCAGCAGATTACAGGGCAACACTGAAGCTTTCTTT.

The chain links TRBV29-1 to TRBJ1-1; D might be TRBD1 (5 bases). Germline-derived CDR1 and CDR2 are SQVTM and ANQGSEA. The CDR3 is 10 amino acids. The V and J ends lost 4 bases and 8 bases respectively, with 8 bases between them. Here the CDR3 reads CSVAWGEAFF. The CDR3 region has the DNA TGCAGCGTTGCCTGGGGGGAAGCTTTCTTT.

The V gene is TRBV19, the J gene TRBJ2-7; D assignment may be TRBD1 or TRBD2 (7 bases each). V was trimmed by 5 bases and J by 4 bases, leaving 18 bases between them. The CDR3 extends over 15 amino acids. Germline V lookup: CDR1 LNHDA, CDR2 SQIVND (reference sequence). In DNA, the CDR3 is TGTGCCAGTAGTCCAGGGGGACTAAATAGATACGAGCAGTACTTC. Its translation: CASSPGGLNRYEQYF.

This sequence joins TRBV19 and TRBJ1-5, with D possibly being TRBD1 (5 bases). Looked up from germline, CDR1 is LNHDA and CDR2 is SQIVND (reference sequence). This CDR3 has 13 residues. The V end was cut by 0 bases, the J end by 10 bases, with 10 bases between. CDR3 sequence (DNA): TGTGCCAGTAGTATAGAGGGGGTAAGACCCCAGCATTTT. This translates into CASSIEGVRPQHF.